This entry is about one TCR beta chain. Its antigen is currently unknown. Treatment of the sample: roughly 18 received Ad26.COV2.S at low or high dose, single or two shots; 5 received placebo; per-sample allocation not given. Specimen acquisition occurred on day 63 following the initial vaccine or placebo injection. TCRdb's copy holds only in-frame clones and misses some; the assay was immunoSEQ multiplex PCR. The sample lists hundreds of thousands of clones; around 90% were seen once. This entry belongs to a study of Ad26.COV2.S vaccination and SARS-CoV-2 variants. General observations from the study: The study found similar non-spike TCR breadth in vaccine and placebo recipients.

The CDR3 loop spans 17 amino acids. Trimming took 0 bases from V and 1 from J; bases not matched to a gene: 4. Germline V gene sequence: CDR1 SGHRS, CDR2 YFSETQ. The chain joins TRBV5-1 to TRBJ2-7, with TRBD2 matching 13 bases. Specimen: peripheral blood, collected in a trial of Ad26.COV2.S vaccine versus placebo. This TCR was sampled from a person aged 18 to 59 who received the Ad26.COV2.S COVID-19 vaccine or a placebo. DNA for the CDR3: TGCGCCAGCAGCTTGGCACTAGCGGGAGGGATATCCTACGAGCAGTACTTC. Translating it yields CASSLALAGGISYEQYF.